A selection of T cell receptor beta chains follows, all from one sample in a study of blood T cell repertoires in COVID-19. Clones were sequenced by immunoSEQ multiplex PCR, and TCRdb holds only the in-frame ones, with some missing. The table lists roughly 190,000 clones, around 82% of them singletons, with around 17% in the top ten. Sequenced: PBMCs or T cells enriched from blood (not recorded which). The source is a woman aged 45-65 years with acute COVID-19. The conserved cysteine and the conserved F or W are not part of the CDR3 here. D genes are given only for firm matches. Size tells how often a clone was seen (once, few, many) or the class of an expanded clone, and some rows leave it out.

j_call	d_call	clone_size	cdr3_length	v_call	cdr3_aa
TRBJ1-6	TRBD1	NA	12	TRBV19	ASIDRGRNSPLH
TRBJ1-2	NA	NA	12	TRBV18	ASSLTDDRGGYT
TRBJ2-1	TRBD1	NA	13	TRBV6-1	ASSEGTGVYNEQF
TRBJ1-4	NA	NA	13	TRBV10-3	AISESDGGNEKLF
TRBJ1-2	NA	NA	10	TRBV19	ASTLGQGGYT
TRBJ1-1	NA	few	13	TRBV6-5	ASSYSGGRNTEAF
TRBJ1-3	NA	NA	17	TRBV5-1	ASSWGIGQGSSSGNTIY
TRBJ1-1	NA	NA	12	TRBV2	ASVAPALNTEAF
TRBJ1-2	NA	few	9	TRBV12-3/TRBV12-4	ASSFNGGYT
TRBJ1-2	TRBD1	NA	13	TRBV6-5	ASSYSGQGDYGYT
TRBJ1-2	NA	NA	12	TRBV3-1/TRBV3-2	ASSQKGANYGYT
TRBJ2-5	TRBD1	NA	12	TRBV7-2	ASSSGQGQETQY
TRBJ2-5	NA	NA	11	TRBV2	ASFRGFQETQY
TRBJ1-1	NA	NA	12	TRBV4-3	ASSQDRGGTEAF
TRBJ2-1	TRBD1	NA	11	TRBV11-3	ASERGLYNEQF
TRBJ1-2	NA	once	10	TRBV19	ASRPEGYGYT
TRBJ2-5	TRBD1	once	15	TRBV28	ASRELIFVQGRKTQY
TRBJ1-6	NA	NA	12	TRBV5-1	ASSLAAANSPLH
TRBJ1-1	NA	NA	9	TRBV25-1	ASRAGPEAF
TRBJ1-1	NA	NA	9	TRBV30	AWSPPEKAF
TRBJ2-3	TRBD2	once	15	TRBV10-1	ASSRTSGGEYTDTQY
TRBJ1-4	TRBD1	NA	11	TRBV13	ASSEDRAEKLF
TRBJ2-5	NA	few	12	TRBV11-2	ASSLGVGGETQY
TRBJ1-1	NA	once	9	TRBV6-5	ASEGRGKAF
TRBJ1-2	TRBD1	NA	12	TRBV19	ASRDRGTMDGYT
TRBJ1-6	NA	NA	12	TRBV7-2	ASSSQSLNSPLH
TRBJ1-2	NA	NA	10	TRBV28	ASSLVAYGYT
TRBJ2-3	TRBD1	NA	14	TRBV5-1	ASSQRQGAGTDTQY
TRBJ1-5	NA	NA	11	TRBV19	ASSEGGGRPQH
TRBJ1-5	NA	NA	14	TRBV21-1	ASRKQAGGIDQPQH
TRBJ2-5	NA	few	10	TRBV14	ASSRAKETQY
TRBJ2-3	TRBD2	NA	14	TRBV2	ASSSYSGGETDTQY
TRBJ1-6	NA	NA	14	TRBV7-8	ASTLGGGRQGSPLH
TRBJ1-6	NA	NA	15	TRBV6-2/TRBV6-3	ASSYWGGSSYNSPLH